This T cell receptor beta chain derives from a study of identical twins. Broader study findings: For monozygotic twins, models underestimated out-of-frame TCR alpha sharing. Analyses of zero insertions could be partly confounded by invariant MAIT and iNKT cells. Cord blood beta clonotypes that were abundant carried fewer insertions, and memory repertoires showed no such trend.

The table lists this clonotype with a few counts. Its antigen is as yet unknown. After template switching added a universal primer site, the resulting cDNA carried unique molecular identifiers. Using its own MiXCR run on the 5' RACE reads, TCRdb lists one record per CDR3 protein. The sample shows more than 200,000 distinct CDR3 sequences, about 14% of them seen only once. Sequenced material: memory (CD45RO+) T cells sorted from blood. The clonotype comes from a woman aged 18-29 years in good health.

The DNA for the CDR3 is TGTGCCAGCTCCTCCCGCGAGCAGTACTTC. Its protein product is CASSSREQYF. The chain uses TRBV6-4 and TRBJ2-7; D remains unclear. Germline V gene lookup returns CDR1 MRHNA and CDR2 SNTAGT. The V end lost 8 bases, the J end lost 6 bases, and 8 bases lay between the germline ends. The CDR3 contains 10 residues.